The rows below give T cell receptor beta chains drawn from one sample of a study of blood T cell repertoires in COVID-19. Assay used: immunoSEQ multiplex PCR; TCRdb lists only in-frame clones, some missing. The table has fewer than 65,000 clones, approximately 83% seen once; the top ten hold roughly a tenth. Sequenced input: peripheral blood. The receptors come from a man aged 25-40 years with COVID-19, enrolled during active disease. Both conserved end residues are part of each CDR3. D genes are given only for firm matches. Clone size is given for some rows only: seen once, a few or many times, or a class if the clone is expanded.

d_gene: NA; abundance: NA; v_gene: TRBV5-4; j_gene: TRBJ1-3; CDR3aa: CASSLVGSGNTIYF; CDR3nt: TGTGCCAGCAGCTTGGTCGGCTCTGGAAACACCATATATTTT
d_gene: NA; abundance: NA; v_gene: TRBV6-5; j_gene: TRBJ1-2; CDR3aa: CASSYNDRFYGYTF; CDR3nt: TGTGCCAGCAGTTACAATGACAGGTTTTATGGCTACACCTTC
d_gene: NA; abundance: NA; v_gene: TRBV6-5; j_gene: TRBJ1-3; CDR3aa: CASSYGLAGNTIYF; CDR3nt: TGTGCCAGCAGTTACGGGTTAGCCGGAAACACCATATATTTT
d_gene: TRBD1; abundance: few; v_gene: TRBV5-8; j_gene: TRBJ1-6; CDR3aa: CASSLTGQDNSPLHF; CDR3nt: TGTGCCAGCAGCTTGACAGGACAGGACAATTCACCCCTCCACTTT
d_gene: NA; abundance: NA; v_gene: TRBV5-1; j_gene: TRBJ1-5; CDR3aa: CASSLDGGKQPQHF; CDR3nt: TGCGCCAGCAGCTTGGATGGGGGCAAGCAGCCCCAGCATTTT
d_gene: NA; abundance: few; v_gene: TRBV7-8; j_gene: TRBJ1-5; CDR3aa: CASSLDAWGASNQPQHF; CDR3nt: TGTGCCAGCAGCCTTGACGCCTGGGGAGCTAGCAATCAGCCCCAGCATTTT
d_gene: NA; abundance: NA; v_gene: TRBV5-4; j_gene: TRBJ1-3; CDR3aa: CASSMRASSGNTIYF; CDR3nt: TGTGCCAGCAGCATGAGGGCGTCCTCTGGAAACACCATATATTTT
d_gene: NA; abundance: NA; v_gene: TRBV19; j_gene: TRBJ1-2; CDR3aa: CASRQGNGYTF; CDR3nt: TGTGCCAGTAGACAGGGTAACGGCTACACCTTC
d_gene: NA; abundance: few; v_gene: TRBV7-2; j_gene: TRBJ1-6; CDR3aa: CASSLGGGQLNSPLHF; CDR3nt: TGTGCCAGCAGCTTAGGGGGGGGGCAATTAAATTCACCCCTCCACTTT
d_gene: TRBD1; abundance: few; v_gene: TRBV7-9; j_gene: TRBJ1-3; CDR3aa: CASSLYGTGVNTIYF; CDR3nt: TGTGCCAGCAGCTTATACGGGACAGGGGTAAACACCATATATTTT
d_gene: NA; abundance: once; v_gene: TRBV6-6; j_gene: TRBJ2-5; CDR3aa: CASSYSSLQETQYF; CDR3nt: TGTGCCAGCAGTTACTCGAGTCTTCAAGAGACCCAGTACTTC
d_gene: NA; abundance: NA; v_gene: TRBV27; j_gene: TRBJ2-7; CDR3aa: CASSLYPGYEQYF; CDR3nt: TGTGCCAGCAGTTTATACCCGGGTTACGAGCAGTACTTC
d_gene: TRBD2; abundance: NA; v_gene: TRBV4-2; j_gene: TRBJ2-2; CDR3aa: CASSQVRTSGNTGELFF; CDR3nt: TGTGCCAGCAGCCAAGTGAGGACTAGCGGGAACACCGGGGAGCTGTTTTTT
d_gene: TRBD2; abundance: NA; v_gene: TRBV9; j_gene: TRBJ2-7; CDR3aa: CASSTGTSSYEQYF; CDR3nt: TGTGCCAGCAGCACCGGGACTAGCTCCTACGAGCAGTACTTC
d_gene: TRBD1; abundance: NA; v_gene: TRBV7-2; j_gene: TRBJ1-3; CDR3aa: CASSADRGGNTIYF; CDR3nt: TGTGCCAGCAGCGCGGACAGGGGAGGAAACACCATATATTTT
d_gene: NA; abundance: NA; v_gene: TRBV7-3; j_gene: TRBJ2-5; CDR3aa: CASTRDTQETQYF; CDR3nt: TGTGCCAGCACCCGGGACACCCAAGAGACCCAGTACTTC
d_gene: NA; abundance: NA; v_gene: TRBV27; j_gene: TRBJ2-3; CDR3aa: CASSLQGTGISTDTQYF; CDR3nt: TGTGCCAGCAGTTTACAAGGGACTGGGATATCCACAGATACGCAGTATTTT
d_gene: TRBD2; abundance: NA; v_gene: TRBV5-4; j_gene: TRBJ2-2; CDR3aa: CASSLPPSGSPGELFF; CDR3nt: TGTGCCAGCAGCTTACCCCCTAGCGGGAGCCCCGGGGAGCTGTTTTTT
d_gene: TRBD1; abundance: NA; v_gene: TRBV19; j_gene: TRBJ2-7; CDR3aa: CASSIRDRSYEQYF; CDR3nt: TGTGCCAGTAGTATAAGGGACAGGAGCTACGAGCAGTACTTC
d_gene: NA; abundance: NA; v_gene: TRBV30; j_gene: TRBJ2-1; CDR3aa: CACPRAVSINEQFF; CDR3nt: TGTGCCTGTCCGAGGGCAGTTTCGATCAATGAGCAGTTCTTC
d_gene: NA; abundance: NA; v_gene: TRBV27; j_gene: TRBJ1-1; CDR3aa: CASSLLQYTEAFF; CDR3nt: TGTGCCAGCAGTTTATTGCAGTACACTGAAGCTTTCTTT
d_gene: TRBD2; abundance: few; v_gene: TRBV6-2/TRBV6-3; j_gene: TRBJ2-3; CDR3aa: CASSPRLAGGDTQYF; CDR3nt: TGTGCCAGCAGCCCTCGACTAGCGGGAGGGGATACGCAGTATTTT
d_gene: TRBD2; abundance: NA; v_gene: TRBV24-1; j_gene: TRBJ2-2; CDR3aa: CATSDLLGQVQSGLAGDTGELFF; CDR3nt: TGTGCCACCAGTGATTTGCTGGGACAGGTCCAATCGGGACTAGCGGGAGACACCGGGGAGCTGTTTTTT
d_gene: NA; abundance: NA; v_gene: TRBV29-1; j_gene: TRBJ2-1; CDR3aa: CSVVVGGTYNEQFF; CDR3nt: TGCAGCGTTGTGGTGGGAGGAACCTACAATGAGCAGTTCTTC
d_gene: TRBD1; abundance: NA; v_gene: TRBV30; j_gene: TRBJ1-1; CDR3aa: CAGLGQSNTEAFF; CDR3nt: TGTGCCGGCCTGGGACAGTCAAACACTGAAGCTTTCTTT
d_gene: NA; abundance: NA; v_gene: TRBV7-9; j_gene: TRBJ2-7; CDR3aa: CASAPLQNAYEQYF; CDR3nt: TGTGCCAGCGCACCCCTCCAGAACGCCTACGAGCAGTACTTC
d_gene: TRBD1; abundance: NA; v_gene: TRBV29-1; j_gene: TRBJ1-4; CDR3aa: CSVSDRGSEKLFF; CDR3nt: TGCAGCGTCTCGGACAGGGGTAGTGAAAAACTGTTTTTT
d_gene: NA; abundance: NA; v_gene: TRBV28; j_gene: TRBJ1-5; CDR3aa: CASSLYQKGGFGQPQHF; CDR3nt: TGTGCCAGCAGTTTGTACCAAAAGGGAGGGTTCGGCCAGCCCCAGCATTTT